This record covers a single TCR beta chain. Its antigen remains unidentified. These data come from a study of shared clonotypes between healthy human individuals. Background on the study: The cohort had a couple of women and three men, ages 18 to 49. Each donor contributed plates that comprised three CD4 naive, three CD4 memory, two CD8 naive and one CD8 memory. Study observations and caveats: Among donors, clonotype sharing was expected to be affected by sequencing depth. A reduction in generation probabilities was seen for non-shared clonotypes relative to those shared by all four donors.

The CDR3 consists of 16 residues. Using immunoSEQ multiplex PCR, the repertoire was profiled, and TCRdb retains in-frame clones only, with some absent. The sample consists of about 2.3 million clones, 85% to 95% of them appearing once. The rearrangement joins TRBV21-1 to TRBJ2-2; the table's TRBD1 call for D was not verified on the DNA. TRBV21-1 is a pseudogene segment. This sequence was found in a man aged 18 to 29 in good health. Some clones in this sample may be carry-over from other donors' samples. The sample comprised naive CD4+ T cells from PBMCs. Subset specified: CD45RA+ positively selected. The CDR3 DNA follows: TGTGCCAGCAGCCTCCGAGGACAGGGGAGGGACGGGGAGCTGTTTTTT. Protein sequence: CASSLRGQGRDGELFF.